In this sample, the clone carrying this T cell receptor (beta chain) turned up once. Its antigen is undetermined. These patients had recovered from COVID-19 ranging mild to severe. This sample was included in a study of CD4 T cell repertoires in COVID-19. Study-level results: In SARS-CoV and/or HKU1 spike cultures, between roughly 6.5 and 26% of SARS-CoV-2 clonotypes reappeared.

Trimming took off 2 bases at V and 5 bases at J, with 9 bases between the two ends. CDR1 SGHRS and CDR2 YFSETQ come from the germline V gene. The CDR3 sequence is 13 residues long. Here immunoSEQ multiplex PCR was the method, and the copy in TCRdb shows in-frame clones only, minus some. This sample has approximately 75,000 clones, with about 83% found just once. Sequences were derived from CD4+ T cells from peripheral blood, sampled after recovery from COVID-19. V usage is TRBV5-1 and J usage is TRBJ2-3, with D possibly being TRBD2 (6 bases). The TCR sequence derives from a human donor who had COVID-19. The CDR3 DNA follows: TGCGCCAGCAGCTTACCTAGCGAAGATACGCAGTATTTT. This translates into CASSLPSEDTQYF. Looking up the rest from reference TRBV5-1 and TRBJ2-3 gives the full variable domain: KAGVTQTPRYLIKTRGQQVTLSCSPISGHRSVSWYQQTPGQGLQFLFEYFSETQRNKGNFPGRFSGRQFSNSRSEMNVSTLELGDSALYLCASSLPSEDTQYFGPGTRLTVL.